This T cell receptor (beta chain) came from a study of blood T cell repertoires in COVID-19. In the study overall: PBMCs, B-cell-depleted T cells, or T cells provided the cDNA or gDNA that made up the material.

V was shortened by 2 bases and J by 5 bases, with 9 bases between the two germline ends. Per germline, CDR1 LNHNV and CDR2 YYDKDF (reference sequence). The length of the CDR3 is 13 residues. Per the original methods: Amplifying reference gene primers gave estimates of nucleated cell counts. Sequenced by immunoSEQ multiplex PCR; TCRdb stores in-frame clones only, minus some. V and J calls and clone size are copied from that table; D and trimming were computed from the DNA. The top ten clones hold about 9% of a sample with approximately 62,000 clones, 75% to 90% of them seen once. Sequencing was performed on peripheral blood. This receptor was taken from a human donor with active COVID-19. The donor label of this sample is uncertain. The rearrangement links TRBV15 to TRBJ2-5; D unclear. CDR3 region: CATSRHIRETQYF. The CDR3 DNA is TGTGCCACCAGCAGACATATACGGGAGACCCAGTACTTC.